The present TCR beta chain was sequenced within a study of blood T cell repertoires in COVID-19. Study overall: Samples of COVID-19 (acute and convalescent) were obtained from the United States, Italy and Spain. Sample material is recorded as cDNA or gDNA derived from T cells, B-cell-depleted T cells, or PBMCs.

In the original processing: For nucleated cells, counts were estimated from reference gene primer amplification. The method was immunoSEQ multiplex PCR; TCRdb's version includes in-frame clones alone and lacks a portion of them. V, J and clone size are those of that table, while D and trimming were read from the DNA. The sample shows under 250,000 clones, around 81% of them seen only once. The source is a man aged 50-60 years with active or convalescent COVID-19. Sequences were obtained from peripheral blood.

CDR3 DNA: TGTGCCAGCAGTTACTCGATACAGGGGAACGAGCAGTACTTC. Translated: CASSYSIQGNEQYF. This sequence joins TRBV6-6 and TRBJ2-7, with 7 bases identical to TRBD1. Germline CDR1 and CDR2: MNHNY and SVGAGI (reference sequence). The CDR3 covers 14 residues. With 0 bases clipped from V and 5 bases from J, the junction kept 4 bases outside the gene matches.